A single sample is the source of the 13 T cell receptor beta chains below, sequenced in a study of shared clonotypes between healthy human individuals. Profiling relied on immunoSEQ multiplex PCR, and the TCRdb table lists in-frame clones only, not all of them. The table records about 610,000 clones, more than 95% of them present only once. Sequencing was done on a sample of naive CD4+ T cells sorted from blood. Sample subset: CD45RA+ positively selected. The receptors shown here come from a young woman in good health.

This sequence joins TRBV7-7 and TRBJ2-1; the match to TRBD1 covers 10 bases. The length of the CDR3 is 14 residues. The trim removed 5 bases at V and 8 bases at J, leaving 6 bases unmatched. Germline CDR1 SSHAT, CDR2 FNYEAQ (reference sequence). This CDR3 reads CASSPGQGVHEQFF. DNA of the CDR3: TGTGCCAGCAGCCCAGGACAGGGGGTACATGAGCAGTTCTTC.

In DNA form, the CDR3 reads TGTGCCAGCAGCTTCAACAGCCAGATGAACACTGAAGCTTTCTTT. Translated: CASSFNSQMNTEAFF. The V gene is TRBV11-1, the J gene TRBJ1-1; D ambiguous. CDR1 is SGHAT and CDR2 is FQDESV in the germline V gene (reference sequence). V was pared by 3 bases and J by 0 bases, with 11 bases between. This CDR3 has 15 residues.

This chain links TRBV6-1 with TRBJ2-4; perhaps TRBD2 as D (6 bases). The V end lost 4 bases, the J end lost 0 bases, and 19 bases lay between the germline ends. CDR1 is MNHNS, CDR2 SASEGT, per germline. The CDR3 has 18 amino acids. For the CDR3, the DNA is TGTGCCAGCAGTGGGGGACGGGGGTATTCCCTAGCCAAAAACATTCAGTACTTC. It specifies CASSGGRGYSLAKNIQYF.

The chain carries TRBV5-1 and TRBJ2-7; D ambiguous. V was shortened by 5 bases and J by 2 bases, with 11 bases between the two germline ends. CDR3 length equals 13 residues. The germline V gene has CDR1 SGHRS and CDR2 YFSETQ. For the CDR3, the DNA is TGCGCCAGCAGTTTATCCCCTGCCTACGAGCAGTACTTC. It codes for CASSLSPAYEQYF.

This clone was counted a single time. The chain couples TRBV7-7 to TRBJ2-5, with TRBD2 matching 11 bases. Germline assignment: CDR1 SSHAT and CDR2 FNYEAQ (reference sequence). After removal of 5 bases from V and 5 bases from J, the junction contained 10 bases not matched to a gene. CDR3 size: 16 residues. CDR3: CASSQGLAVGEETQYF. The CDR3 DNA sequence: TGTGCCAGCAGCCAGGGACTAGCGGTTGGGGAGGAGACCCAGTACTTC. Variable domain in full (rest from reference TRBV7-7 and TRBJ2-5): GAGVSQSPRYKVTKRGQDVTLRCDPISSHATLYWYQQALGQGPEFLTYFNYEAQPDKSGLPSDRFSAERPEGSISTLTIQRTEQRDSAMYRCASSQGLAVGEETQYFGPGTRLLVL.

The CDR3 nucleotides are TGTGCCAGCTCACCGCGACAGACCGACGAGCAGTACTTC. It yields the protein CASSPRQTDEQYF. The chain is built from TRBV18 and TRBJ2-7; TRBD1 might be the D (5 bases). Trimming pared 3 bases from V and 5 bases from J, leaving 11 bases between. The CDR3 length is 13 residues. Germline CDR1 and CDR2: KGHSH and LQKENI.

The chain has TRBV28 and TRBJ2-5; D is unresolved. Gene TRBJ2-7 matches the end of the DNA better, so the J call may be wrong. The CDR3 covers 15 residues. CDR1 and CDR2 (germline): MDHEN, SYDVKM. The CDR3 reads CASSPPAPSGYEQYF. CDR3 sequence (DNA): TGTGCCAGCAGTCCGCCCGCGCCATCGGGCTACGAGCAGTACTTC.

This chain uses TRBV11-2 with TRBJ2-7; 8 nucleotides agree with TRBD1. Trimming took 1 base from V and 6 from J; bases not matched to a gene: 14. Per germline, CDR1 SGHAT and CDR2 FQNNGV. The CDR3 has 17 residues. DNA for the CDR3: TGTGCCAGCAGCTTAGTCGGCAGGGGGCTAGGGAAAGCCGAGCAGTACTTC. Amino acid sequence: CASSLVGRGLGKAEQYF.

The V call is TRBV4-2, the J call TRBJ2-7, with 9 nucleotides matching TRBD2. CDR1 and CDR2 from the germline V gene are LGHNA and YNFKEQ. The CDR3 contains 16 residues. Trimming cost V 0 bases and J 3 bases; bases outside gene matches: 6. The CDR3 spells CASSQDRGTSSYEQYF. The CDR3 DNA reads TGTGCCAGCAGCCAAGATCGAGGGACTAGCAGCTACGAGCAGTACTTC.

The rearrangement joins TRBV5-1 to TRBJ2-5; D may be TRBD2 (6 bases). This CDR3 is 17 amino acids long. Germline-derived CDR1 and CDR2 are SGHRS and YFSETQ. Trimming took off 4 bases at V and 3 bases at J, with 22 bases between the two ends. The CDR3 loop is CASSRGTRGVAKETQYF. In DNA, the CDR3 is TGCGCCAGCAGCCGGGGGACGCGAGGGGTAGCGAAAGAGACCCAGTACTTC.

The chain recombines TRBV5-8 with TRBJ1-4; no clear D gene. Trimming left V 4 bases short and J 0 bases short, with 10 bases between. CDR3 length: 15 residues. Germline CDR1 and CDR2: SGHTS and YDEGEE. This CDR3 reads CASSRSHSTNEKLFF. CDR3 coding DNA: TGTGCCAGCAGCCGCAGCCACTCAACTAATGAAAAACTGTTTTTT.

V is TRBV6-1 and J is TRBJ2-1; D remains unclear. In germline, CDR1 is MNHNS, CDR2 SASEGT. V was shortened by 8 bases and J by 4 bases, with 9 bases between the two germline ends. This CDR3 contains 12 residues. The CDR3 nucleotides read TGTGCCAGCGGCCCCGTTTACAATGAGCAGTTCTTC. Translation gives CASGPVYNEQFF.

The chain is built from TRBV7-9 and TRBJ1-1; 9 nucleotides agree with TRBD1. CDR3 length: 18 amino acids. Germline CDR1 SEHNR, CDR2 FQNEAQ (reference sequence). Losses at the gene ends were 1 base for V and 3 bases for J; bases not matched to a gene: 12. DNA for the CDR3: TGTGCCAGCAGCTTAGTAACAGGGGGCAGGTGGTCGGACACTGAAGCTTTCTTT. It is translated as CASSLVTGGRWSDTEAFF.